The 14 T cell receptor beta chains listed next were all sequenced from one sample in a study of beta chain features in type 1 diabetes. Expressed TCRB transcripts were sequenced, since all the RNA that had been isolated was reverse transcribed. Libraries were prepared by immunoSEQ multiplex PCR; TCRdb keeps only in-frame clonotypes and omits some of them. Altogether about 220,000 clones are present, about a tenth being singletons, with the ten largest covering approximately 1.4%. The sample consisted of central memory CD4+ T cells from blood. These receptors came from a man younger than 35 in good health.

The CDR3, as DNA: TGTGCCAGCAGCCGAGGGGGGGTACTCACAGATACGCAGTATTTT. Encoded protein: CASSRGGVLTDTQYF. V is TRBV7-2 and J is TRBJ2-3, with TRBD2 as a possible D gene (7 bases). Per the germline V gene, CDR1 is SGHTA and CDR2 is FQGNSA. The CDR3 length is 15 residues. V was shortened by 5 bases and J by 2 bases, with 14 bases between the two germline ends.

The CDR3 here is CASSLARRVNEQFF. In nucleotides, the CDR3 is TGTGCCAGCAGCTTAGCGCGCAGAGTCAATGAGCAGTTCTTC. V is TRBV11-2 and J is TRBJ2-1; D is unclear. Germline V gene data show CDR1 as SGHAT and CDR2 as FQNNGV. The CDR3 loop spans 14 amino acids. V lost 1 base, J lost 6 bases, and 10 bases lay in between.

This clone is classed as medium-sized (0.01 to 0.1%). The sample contains more than one DNA sequence encoding this CDR3. The V call is TRBV29-1, the J call TRBJ2-3; D possibly matches TRBD1 or TRBD2 (5 bases each). Germline-derived CDR1 and CDR2 are SQVTM and ANQGSEA. The V gene lost 5 bases and the J gene lost 0 bases, with 12 bases spanning the gap. The CDR3 is made up of 14 amino acids. The CDR3: CSVLTRGSTDTQYF. Here the CDR3 DNA reads TGCAGCGTTCTGACTCGGGGCAGCACAGATACGCAGTATTTT.

V is TRBV28 and J is TRBJ2-5, with D possibly matching TRBD1 (6 bases). The last part of the DNA fits TRBJ2-7 better; the J call may be wrong. This CDR3 region has 12 residues. CDR1 and CDR2 from the germline V gene are MDHEN and SYDVKM. The CDR3 sequence: CASGDTRYEQYF. The DNA for the CDR3 is TGTGCCAGCGGGGACACCCGCTACGAGCAGTACTTC.

With respect to this clone: This may be a read error, as it is one base from a much larger clone. Other nucleotide sequences from this sample produce the same CDR3. This chain uses TRBV7-9 with TRBJ2-2; TRBD2 is a possible D gene (5 bases). CDR3 length: 17 amino acids. The V gene's germline CDR1 is SEHNR and CDR2 FQNEAQ (reference sequence). Trimming took off 5 bases at V and 4 bases at J, with 20 bases between the two ends. The CDR3 spells CASSGQRSREATGELFF. For the CDR3, the DNA is TGTGCCAGCAGCGGGCAGCGTAGTCGGGAAGCCACCGGGGAGCTGTTTTTT.

V is TRBV18 and J is TRBJ2-1; 9 bases match TRBD2. From germline, CDR1 is KGHSH and CDR2 LQKENI. The CDR3 contains 14 residues. J gave up 8 bases and V 5 bases, and 7 bases lay outside the gene matches. CDR3 sequence: CASSASGTSYEQFF. In DNA, the CDR3 is TGTGCCAGCTCAGCTTCCGGGACTAGCTATGAGCAGTTCTTC.

In this sample, this clone turned up many times. The rearrangement joins TRBV19 to TRBJ2-5; no clear D gene. The V end lost 3 bases, the J end lost 7 bases, and 12 bases lay between the germline ends. CDR1 is LNHDA, CDR2 SQIVND, per germline (reference sequence). The CDR3 consists of 13 residues. CDR3 nucleotide sequence: TGTGCCAGTAGTATTGAGGAGTTTGGGACCCAGTACTTC. As protein: CASSIEEFGTQYF.

This chain connects TRBV20-1 to TRBJ2-4, with D tentatively TRBD1 or TRBD2 (6 bases each). The CDR3 is 11 residues long. V lost 5 bases and J lost 15, with 17 bases in between. From germline, CDR1 is DFQATT and CDR2 SNEGSKA (reference sequence). CDR3 DNA sequence: TGCAGTGCTCCGACTAGATGGGGGCCGTACTTC. Translation gives CSAPTRWGPYF.

This clone was seen at least ten times. This rearrangement joins TRBV7-6 to TRBJ2-7; D is ambiguous. CDR3 length: 14 residues. The V end lost 5 bases, the J end lost 2 bases, and 13 bases lay between the germline ends. Germline CDR1 is SGHVS and CDR2 is FNYEAQ. In DNA, the CDR3 is TGTGCCAGCAGCCTAGACGCAAGGACCTACGAGCAGTACTTC. Amino acid sequence: CASSLDARTYEQYF.

This clone was recorded many times. The gene calls are TRBV6-5 and TRBJ2-7; 8 nucleotides align to TRBD2. Looked up from germline, CDR1 is MNHEY and CDR2 is SVGAGI. V dropped 2 bases and J dropped 1; count of bases not matched to a gene: 7. This CDR3 spans 16 amino acids. The CDR3 loop reads CASSYGRGARSYEQYF. CDR3 bases: TGTGCCAGCAGTTACGGGCGGGGGGCGCGTTCCTACGAGCAGTACTTC.

The rearrangement joins TRBV29-1 to TRBJ2-7; no reliable D call. Germline CDR1 SQVTM, CDR2 ANQGSEA. Trimming left V 4 bases short and J 0 bases short, with 10 bases between. The CDR3 sequence is 13 residues long. The CDR3 DNA reads TGCAGCGTTGTCTGGCCATTCTCCTACGAGCAGTACTTC. Protein: CSVVWPFSYEQYF.

The chain couples TRBV2 to TRBJ2-6; tentative D call: TRBD2 (5 bases). From germline, CDR1 is SNHLY and CDR2 FYNNEI. This CDR3 has 15 residues. V was cut by 2 bases and J by 2 bases, with 7 bases left in between. The CDR3, as DNA: TGTGCCAGCAGTGAACGGGGTGCTGGGGCCAACGTCCTGACTTTC. Translation: CASSERGAGANVLTF.

The V gene is TRBV28, the J gene TRBJ2-7; D unresolved. CDR3 size: 14 residues. The V end lost 6 bases, the J end lost 3 bases, and 15 bases lay between the germline ends. CDR1 and CDR2 (germline): MDHEN, SYDVKM. The CDR3 DNA sequence: TGTGCCAGCAGCGCGGCTGGGGTCATCTACGAGCAGTACTTC. Its protein product is CASSAAGVIYEQYF.

The chain is built from TRBV4-1 and TRBJ2-1, with D tentatively TRBD2 (6 bases). This CDR3 has 15 amino acids. The ends were cut back, 4 bases at V and 0 bases at J, with 10 bases in the middle. Germline CDR1 is MGHRA and CDR2 is YSYEKL. CDR3 in DNA: TGCGCCAGCAGCCCCCTAGCGTTCTCCTACAATGAGCAGTTCTTC. Amino acids: CASSPLAFSYNEQFF.